The entry that follows covers one T cell receptor beta chain sequence. As yet, its antigen is unknown. This sample was taken from a study of identifying expanded T cells in peripheral blood. General study points: Roughly 1.2 clones differed between technical replicates, versus roughly 17 and 20 over time. Two-week clone count variance significantly increased as total template count grew.

Healthy donors had no documented immune events, such as infections, while sampled. Method: immunoSEQ multiplex PCR; TCRdb's copy keeps in-frame clones and lacks some. The table includes roughly 61,000 clones, roughly nine tenths detected once. Germline V lookup: CDR1 SGHNT, CDR2 YENEEA. V shed 2 bases and J shed 6 bases, with 8 bases lying between them. CDR3 size: 13 residues. The sample taken for sequencing was blood. The J gene is TRBJ2-1, the V gene TRBV11-3, with a tentative D call TRBD2 (6 bases). The receptor comes from a person aged 18-70 years in good health. The CDR3 nucleotides are TGTGCCAGCAGCTTACCGGGAGTCAATGAGCAGTTCTTC. This codes for CASSLPGVNEQFF.